This entry concerns a single TCR beta chain. A deep-level run was used for the assay. This table comes from immunoSEQ multiplex PCR, and its TCRdb copy is limited to in-frame clones, with some not included. This sample has about 2.5 million clones; around 92% occur once, and the top ten carry around 0.35%. These data originate in a study of shared clonotypes between healthy human individuals. The length of the CDR3 is 15 residues. V dropped 0 bases and J dropped 9; count of bases not matched to a gene: 11. Germline CDR1 reads GTSNPN; CDR2 reads SVGIG (reference sequence). The receptor was isolated from a man aged 18-30 years in good health. Some clones in this sample may be carry-over from other donors' samples. This rearrangement joins TRBV30 to TRBJ2-1; 7 nucleotides agree with TRBD2. The sample taken for sequencing was naive CD4+ T cells from PBMCs. Documented subset: CD45RA+ positively selected. In DNA, the CDR3 is TGTGCCTGGAGTGTAGTGACTAGCTACGGTGGTGAGCAGTTCTTC. Protein product: CAWSVVTSYGGEQFF.